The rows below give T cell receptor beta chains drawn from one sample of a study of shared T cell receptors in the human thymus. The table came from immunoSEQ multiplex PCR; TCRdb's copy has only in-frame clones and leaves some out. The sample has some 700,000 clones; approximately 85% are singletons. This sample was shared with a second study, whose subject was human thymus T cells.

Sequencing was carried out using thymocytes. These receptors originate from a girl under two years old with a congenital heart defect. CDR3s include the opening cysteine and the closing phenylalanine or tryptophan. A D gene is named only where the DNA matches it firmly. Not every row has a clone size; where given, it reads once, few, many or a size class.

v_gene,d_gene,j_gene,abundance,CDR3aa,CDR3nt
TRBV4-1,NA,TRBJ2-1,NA,CASSQDQEQFF,TGCGCCAGCAGCCAAGATCAAGAGCAGTTCTTC
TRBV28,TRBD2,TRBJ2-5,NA,CASSFCLLAGQETQYF,TGTGCCAGCAGTTTCTGCCTACTAGCGGGGCAAGAGACCCAGTACTTC
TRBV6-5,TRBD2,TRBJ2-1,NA,CASRARTRSDNEQFF,TGTGCCAGCAGGGCAAGGACTAGGTCCGACAATGAGCAGTTCTTC
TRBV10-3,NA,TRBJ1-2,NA,CAISETLYGYTF,TGTGCCATCTCGGAGACTCTTTATGGCTACACCTTC
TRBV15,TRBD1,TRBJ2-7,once,CATSRDRDRGYEQYF,TGTGCCACCAGCAGAGACCGGGACAGGGGCTACGAGCAGTACTTC
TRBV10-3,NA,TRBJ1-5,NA,CAISERGTQPQHF,TGTGCCATCAGTGAGCGGGGAACTCAGCCCCAGCATTTT
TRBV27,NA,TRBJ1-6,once,CASSLIGVGRGLHF,TGTGCCAGCAGTTTGATCGGCGTAGGTCGGGGGCTCCACTTT
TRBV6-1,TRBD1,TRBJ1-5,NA,CASSEWGTGGNQPQHF,TGTGCCAGCAGTGAATGGGGGACAGGGGGTAATCAGCCCCAGCATTTT
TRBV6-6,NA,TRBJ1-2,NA,CASSLRALNYGYTF,TGTGCCAGCAGTTTGCGGGCTCTTAACTATGGCTACACCTTC
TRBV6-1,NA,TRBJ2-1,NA,CASGWSSYNEQFF,TGTGCCAGCGGGTGGAGCTCCTACAATGAGCAGTTCTTC
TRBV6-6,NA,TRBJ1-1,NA,CASSFSVNTEAFF,TGTGCCAGCAGTTTCAGCGTGAACACTGAAGCTTTCTTT
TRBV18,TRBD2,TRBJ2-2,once,CASSPPVGTKRPSRIHTGELFF,TGTGCCAGCTCACCACCCGTTGGGACTAAAAGGCCTTCCCGAATACACACCGGGGAGCTGTTTTTT
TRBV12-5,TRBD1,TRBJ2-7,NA,CASGLATGGSSYEQYF,TGTGCTAGTGGTTTGGCGACAGGGGGGAGCTCCTACGAGCAGTACTTC
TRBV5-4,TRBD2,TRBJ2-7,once,CASSKASGGAYEQYF,TGTGCCAGCAGCAAGGCTAGCGGGGGGGCCTACGAGCAGTACTTC
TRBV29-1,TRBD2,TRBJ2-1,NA,CSALTSPGLAGMSSYNEQFF,TGCAGCGCGCTGACCTCGCCGGGACTAGCGGGGATGAGCTCCTACAATGAGCAGTTCTTC
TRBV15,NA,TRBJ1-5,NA,CATSRDLGGGGNQPQHF,TGTGCCACCAGCAGAGACTTAGGCGGGGGCGGCAATCAGCCCCAGCATTTT
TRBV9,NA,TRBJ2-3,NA,CASSLLSEDTQYF,TGTGCCAGCAGCTTACTTAGCGAAGATACGCAGTATTTT
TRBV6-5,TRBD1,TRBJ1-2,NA,CASSYGDSSDSYGYTF,TGTGCCAGCAGTTACGGGGACAGCTCGGATAGCTATGGCTACACCTTC
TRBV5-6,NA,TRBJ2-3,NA,CASSLTKGDTQYF,TGTGCCAGCAGCCTGACCAAGGGGGATACGCAGTATTTT
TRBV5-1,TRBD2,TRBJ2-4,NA,CASSLGNPTASVGRGAKNIQYF,TGCGCCAGCAGCTTGGGGAACCCAACAGCTTCGGTCGGGAGGGGAGCGAAAAACATTCAGTACTTC
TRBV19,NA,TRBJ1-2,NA,CASSTGFGRGGYTF,TGTGCCAGTAGTACAGGGTTTGGGCGCGGCGGCTACACCTTC
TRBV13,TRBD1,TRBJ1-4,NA,CASSQGQGDEKLFF,TGTGCCAGCAGCCAGGGACAGGGTGATGAAAAACTGTTTTTT
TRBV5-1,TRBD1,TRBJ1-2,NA,CASSPKTGGYLYGYTF,TGCGCCAGCAGCCCGAAGACAGGGGGTTATCTCTATGGCTACACCTTC
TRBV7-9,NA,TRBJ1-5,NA,CASSLVGQGSNQPQHF,TGTGCCAGCAGCTTAGTCGGGCAGGGCAGCAATCAGCCCCAGCATTTT
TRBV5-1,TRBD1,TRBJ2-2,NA,CASSYQQENTGVVAGELFF,TGCGCCAGCAGCTACCAACAAGAAAATACAGGGGTCGTTGCCGGGGAGCTGTTTTTT
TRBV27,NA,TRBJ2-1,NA,CASILRRGPNNEQFF,TGTGCCAGCATCCTCCGGAGGGGGCCGAACAATGAGCAGTTCTTC
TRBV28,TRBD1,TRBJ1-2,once,CASSSRGSGGYTF,TGTGCCAGCAGTTCCAGGGGGTCTGGGGGCTACACCTTC
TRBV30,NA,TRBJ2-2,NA,CAWSVRDGLAAMNTGELFF,TGTGCCTGGAGTGTCCGAGACGGATTGGCAGCGATGAACACCGGGGAGCTGTTTTTT
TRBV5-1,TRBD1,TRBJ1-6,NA,CASSQGQANSPLHF,TGCGCCAGCAGCCAAGGACAGGCGAATTCACCCCTCCACTTT
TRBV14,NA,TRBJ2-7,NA,CASSQGSDEQYF,TGTGCCAGCAGCCAAGGGTCAGACGAGCAGTACTTC
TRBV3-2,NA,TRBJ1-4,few,CASLKLFF,TGTGCCAGCCTCAAACTGTTTTTT
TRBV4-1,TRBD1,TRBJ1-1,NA,CASSQTGGGETEAFF,TGCGCCAGCAGCCAAACAGGGGGCGGGGAGACTGAAGCTTTCTTT
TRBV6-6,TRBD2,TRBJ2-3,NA,CASRRDQRGRTDTQYF,TGTGCCAGCAGAAGAGATCAGCGGGGACGCACAGATACGCAGTATTTT
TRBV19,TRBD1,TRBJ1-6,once,CASSTRTGVKNSPLHF,TGTGCCAGTAGTACCCGGACAGGGGTAAAGAATTCACCCCTCCACTTT
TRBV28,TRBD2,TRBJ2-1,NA,CASSSILAGRNEQFF,TGTGCCAGCAGTTCCATACTAGCGGGGCGGAATGAGCAGTTCTTC
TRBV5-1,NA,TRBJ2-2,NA,CASSLRGGGSATGELFF,TGCGCCAGCAGCTTGAGGGGGGGCGGTTCGGCCACCGGGGAGCTGTTTTTT
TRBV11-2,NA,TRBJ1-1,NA,CASSLSEGNTEAFF,TGTGCCAGCAGCTTATCAGAGGGGAACACTGAAGCTTTCTTT
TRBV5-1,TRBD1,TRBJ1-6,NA,CASSLGQDPRPNNSPLHF,TGCGCCAGCAGCCTTGGACAGGATCCCCGCCCAAATAATTCACCCCTCCACTTT
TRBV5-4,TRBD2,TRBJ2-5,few,CASSEHIAGGFFSPQETQYF,TGTGCCAGCAGCGAACACATAGCGGGGGGGTTTTTTTCCCCCCAAGAGACCCAGTACTTC
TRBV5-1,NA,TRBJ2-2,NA,CASSLGEGENTGELFF,TGCGCCAGCAGCTTGGGAGAGGGAGAGAACACCGGGGAGCTGTTTTTT
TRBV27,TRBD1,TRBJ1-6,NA,CASSRDSRSSPLHF,TGTGCCAGCAGTCGGGACAGTAGAAGTTCACCCCTCCACTTT
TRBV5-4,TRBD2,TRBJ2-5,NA,CASSPGRGGRVTQYF,TGTGCCAGCAGCCCCGGTCGGGGAGGGAGGGTGACCCAGTACTTC
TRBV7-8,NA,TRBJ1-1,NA,CASSLEGRMNTEAFF,TGTGCCAGCAGCTTAGAGGGGAGGATGAACACTGAAGCTTTCTTT
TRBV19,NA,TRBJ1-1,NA,CASSIRRSTGGTEAFF,TGTGCCAGTAGTATAAGACGTTCGACGGGAGGAACTGAAGCTTTCTTT
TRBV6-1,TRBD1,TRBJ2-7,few,CASSDGTGISYITSSYEQYF,TGTGCCAGCAGTGACGGGACAGGGATTAGTTACATCACTAGCTCCTACGAGCAGTACTTC
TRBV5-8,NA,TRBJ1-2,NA,CASSLAGSRDVYGYTF,TGTGCCAGCAGCTTGGCCGGGAGTCGCGATGTTTATGGCTACACCTTC
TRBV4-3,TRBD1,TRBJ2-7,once,CASSQETGGYEQYF,TGCGCCAGCAGCCAAGAAACAGGGGGCTACGAGCAGTACTTC
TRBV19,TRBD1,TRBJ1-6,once,CASSLMYRGSSYNSPLHF,TGTGCCAGTAGTTTGATGTACAGGGGGAGCTCCTATAATTCACCCCTCCACTTT
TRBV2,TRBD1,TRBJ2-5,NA,CASRWTGTQETQYF,TGTGCCAGCAGATGGACAGGGACACAAGAGACCCAGTACTTC
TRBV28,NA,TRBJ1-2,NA,CASTVLGDGYTF,TGTGCCAGCACAGTCTTAGGGGATGGCTACACCTTC
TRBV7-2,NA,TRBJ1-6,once,CASSLSPQQGAIGNSPLHF,TGTGCCAGCAGCTTATCGCCCCAACAGGGCGCGATAGGTAATTCACCCCTCCACTTT
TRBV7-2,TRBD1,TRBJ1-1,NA,CASSFSTGQGANTEAFF,TGTGCCAGCAGCTTCAGCACGGGACAGGGGGCGAACACTGAAGCTTTCTTT
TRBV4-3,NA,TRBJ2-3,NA,CASSQVFPGDPDTQYF,TGCGCCAGCAGCCAAGTATTCCCCGGGGATCCAGATACGCAGTATTTT